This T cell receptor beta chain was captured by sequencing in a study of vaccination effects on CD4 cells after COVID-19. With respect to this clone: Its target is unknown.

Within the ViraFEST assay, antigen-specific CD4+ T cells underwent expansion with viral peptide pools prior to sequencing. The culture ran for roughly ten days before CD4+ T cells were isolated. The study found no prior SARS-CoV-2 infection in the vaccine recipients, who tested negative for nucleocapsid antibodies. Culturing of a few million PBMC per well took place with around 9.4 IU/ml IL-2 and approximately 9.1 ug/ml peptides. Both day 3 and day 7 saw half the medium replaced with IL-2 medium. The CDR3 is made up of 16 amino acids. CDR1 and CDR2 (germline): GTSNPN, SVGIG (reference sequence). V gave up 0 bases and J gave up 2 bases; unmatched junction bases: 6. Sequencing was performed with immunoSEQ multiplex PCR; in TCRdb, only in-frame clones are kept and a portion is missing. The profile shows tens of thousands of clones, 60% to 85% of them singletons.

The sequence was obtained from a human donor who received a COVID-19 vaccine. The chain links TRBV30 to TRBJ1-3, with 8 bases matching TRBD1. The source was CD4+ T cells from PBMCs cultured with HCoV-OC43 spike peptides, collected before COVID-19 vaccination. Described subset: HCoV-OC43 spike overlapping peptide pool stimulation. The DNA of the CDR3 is TGTGCCTGGAGTGTACTAGGCAGGGGGCCTGGAAACACCATATATTTT. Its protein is CAWSVLGRGPGNTIYF.